One and the same sample provided the 22 T cell receptor beta chains below, sequenced in a study of blood T cells in healthy people across ages. The authors ran a second PCR of roughly 6 to 11 cycles using a sample-barcoded 5' primer and a J-beta primer mix. TCRdb re-called the 5' RACE reads with MiXCR, one entry per CDR3 protein. The table includes 1.5 million to 1.9 million distinct CDR3 sequences, roughly two fifths detected once. Input material: blood. The receptors originated from a young woman in good health.

The chain uses TRBV7-2 and TRBJ1-6, with D tentatively TRBD1 (6 bases). The CDR3 runs 14 residues. Trimming left V 4 bases short and J 7 bases short, with 11 bases between. Germline CDR1 and CDR2: SGHTA and FQGNSA. CDR3 protein: CASSWDIMNSPLHF. The CDR3 DNA reads as TGTGCCAGCAGCTGGGACATCATGAATTCACCCCTCCACTTT.

The CDR3 nucleotides read TGTGCCAGCAGTCCGAACACAGGGGGCTCGAGTGAAAAACTGTTTTTT. This codes for CASSPNTGGSSEKLFF. This chain uses TRBV12-3 or TRBV12-4 with TRBJ1-4, with TRBD1 identical over 9 bases. This CDR3 comprises 16 residues. Unmatched junction bases numbered 11, after V lost 5 bases and J lost 7 bases.

To note about this clonotype: A junction boundary mismatches the germline segment, possibly from a read error. The rearrangement uses TRBV6-5 and TRBJ1-2; tentatively, D is TRBD1 (5 bases). Per germline, CDR1 MNHEY and CDR2 SVGAGI. The CDR3 length is 12 residues. The CDR3 loop reads CASSSDTYGHTF. For the CDR3, the DNA is TGTGCCAGCAGTTCGGACACCTATGGCCACACCTTC.

This clonotype showed up just a few times. The V gene is TRBV29-1, the J gene TRBJ1-1, with TRBD1 as a possible D gene (6 bases). V was trimmed by 0 bases and J by 4 bases, leaving 9 bases between them. The CDR3 runs to 13 residues. Germline V lookup: CDR1 SQVTM, CDR2 ANQGSEA. This chain's CDR3 is CSVEESQGTEAFF. CDR3 DNA sequence: TGCAGCGTTGAAGAATCACAGGGCACTGAAGCTTTCTTT.

A single count supports this clonotype. V gene TRBV4-3 combines with J gene TRBJ2-7; D not resolved. V was pared by 0 bases and J by 1 base, with 10 bases between. This CDR3 region has 15 residues. From germline, CDR1 is LGHNA and CDR2 YSLEER. CDR3 nucleotides: TGCGCCAGCAGCCAAGAAGTACAGTCTTCCTACGAGCAGTACTTC. Amino acids: CASSQEVQSSYEQYF.

In this sample, this clonotype turned up a few times. J is TRBJ1-2 and V is TRBV20-1; D is unresolved. CDR1 and CDR2 (germline): DFQATT, SNEGSKA (reference sequence). The CDR3 loop spans 13 amino acids. V was shortened by 3 bases and J by 0 bases, with 8 bases between the two germline ends. CDR3 loop: CSASKTANYGYTF. CDR3 bases: TGCAGTGCTAGTAAGACGGCTAACTATGGCTACACCTTC.

This clonotype has just one count. The rearrangement links TRBV28 to TRBJ2-1; D possibly corresponds to TRBD2 (5 bases). CDR3 length equals 13 residues. The V and J ends lost 3 bases and 5 bases respectively, with 8 bases between them. Germline V gives CDR1 MDHEN, CDR2 SYDVKM. CDR3 sequence reads: CASSFLANNEQFF. The CDR3 DNA reads as TGTGCCAGCAGTTTCTTAGCGAACAATGAGCAGTTCTTC.

This chain connects TRBV4-3 to TRBJ1-4; maybe TRBD1 (5 bases). Germline V gene sequence: CDR1 LGHNA, CDR2 YSLEER. The CDR3 spans 17 residues. V lost 0 bases and J 0 bases, leaving 11 bases between the germline ends. CDR3 nucleotide sequence: TGCGCCAGCAGCCAAGATCCGGGGGTAGCAACTAATGAAAAACTGTTTTTT. It yields the protein CASSQDPGVATNEKLFF.

The J gene is TRBJ1-2, the V gene TRBV5-1; D perhaps matches TRBD1 (5 bases). There are 14 residues in the CDR3. Germline assignment: CDR1 SGHRS and CDR2 YFSETQ. V was cut by 3 bases and J by 2 bases, with 11 bases left in between. This CDR3 is CASSWSRDNYGYTF. In nucleotides, the CDR3 is TGCGCCAGCAGCTGGTCCCGGGACAACTATGGCTACACCTTC.

The rearrangement joins TRBV3-1 to TRBJ1-2; a possible D gene is TRBD1 (5 bases). The CDR3 covers 17 residues. Germline V gene data show CDR1 as LGHDT and CDR2 as YNNKEL (reference sequence). Trimming left V 3 bases short and J 4 bases short, with 21 bases between. CDR3 region: CASSHLRMGLSSYGYTF. The CDR3, as DNA: TGTGCCAGCAGCCACCTAAGAATGGGACTCTCAAGCTATGGCTACACCTTC.

The chain combines TRBV20-1 with TRBJ1-3; D gene uncertain. CDR1 DFQATT and CDR2 SNEGSKA come from the germline V gene (reference sequence). Trimming pared 5 bases from V and 1 base from J, leaving 6 bases between. The CDR3 covers 12 residues. CDR3 DNA sequence: TGCAGTGCTGACACTTCTGGAAACACCATATATTTT. It encodes CSADTSGNTIYF.

The V and J genes are TRBV6-5 and TRBJ1-1, with D unclear. Trimming cost V 5 bases and J 6 bases, with 13 bases left between them. Germline assignment: CDR1 MNHEY and CDR2 SVGAGI. The CDR3 is 13 residues long. The CDR3 nucleotides are TGTGCCAGCAGTCCAAGGGCCGGCGCTGAAGCTTTCTTT. This translates into CASSPRAGAEAFF.

This clonotype was observed a few times. V gene TRBV29-1 combines with J gene TRBJ2-1; D is ambiguous. Germline CDR1 reads SQVTM; CDR2 reads ANQGSEA. With 2 bases removed from V and 0 bases from J, the gap between germline ends came to 11 bases. The CDR3 consists of 15 residues. Written as DNA, the CDR3 is TGCAGCGTTGAATGGGCCCCCAGCTCCTACAATGAGCAGTTCTTC. Protein sequence: CSVEWAPSSYNEQFF.

The genes are TRBV5-1 and TRBJ2-4, with 10 bases lining up with TRBD1. V lost 5 bases, J lost 1 base, and 6 bases stayed unmatched. Looked up from germline, CDR1 is SGHRS and CDR2 is YFSETQ. The CDR3 sequence is 16 residues long. The CDR3 loop reads CASRIRTGGAKNIQYF. The CDR3, as DNA: TGCGCCAGCAGAATTCGGACAGGGGGGGCCAAAAACATTCAGTACTTC. The complete variable domain, with remaining parts taken from reference TRBV5-1 and TRBJ2-4, reads KAGVTQTPRYLIKTRGQQVTLSCSPISGHRSVSWYQQTPGQGLQFLFEYFSETQRNKGNFPGRFSGRQFSNSRSEMNVSTLELGDSALYLCASRIRTGGAKNIQYFGAGTRLSVL.

CDR3 bases: TGTGCCAGCAGTTACTACCCGACAGGTTACACAACTAATGAAAAACTGTTTTTT. Its protein is CASSYYPTGYTTNEKLFF. The chain employs TRBV6-5 and TRBJ1-4; D is possibly TRBD1 (6 bases). Germline V gives CDR1 MNHEY, CDR2 SVGAGI. This CDR3 region has 18 residues. Trimming stripped 1 base from V and 0 bases from J, with 15 bases between.

Ten or more counts support this clonotype. This chain joins TRBV29-1 and TRBJ2-3; 9 positions match TRBD2. The CDR3 is 12 residues long. Germline lookup yields CDR1 SQVTM and CDR2 ANQGSEA. In DNA form, the CDR3 reads TGCACCCAGAGCCCGACTAGCGGTACGCAGTATTTT. Amino acid sequence: CTQSPTSGTQYF.

This sequence joins TRBV15 and TRBJ2-1; 7 bases map to TRBD1. This CDR3 comprises 15 residues. Germline V gene data show CDR1 as LNHNV and CDR2 as YYDKDF (reference sequence). The V gene end was trimmed by 5 bases and the J gene end by 2 bases; junction bases not matched to a gene: 6. The CDR3 sequence: CATSPGQGAYNEQFF. The CDR3 nucleotides are TGTGCCACCAGCCCCGGGCAGGGGGCCTACAATGAGCAGTTCTTC.

This clonotype was observed a few times. The chain couples TRBV4-3 to TRBJ2-1, with 14 positions matching TRBD2. The CDR3 contains 17 residues. The V and J ends lost 4 bases and 8 bases, in that order; junction bases with no gene match: 10. The germline gives CDR1 LGHNA, CDR2 YSLEER. CDR3 protein: CASSPRLAGGPRDEQFF. In DNA form, the CDR3 reads TGCGCCAGCAGCCCTCGACTAGCGGGAGGGCCTAGGGATGAGCAGTTCTTC.

This chain links TRBV2 with TRBJ1-2, with TRBD1 as a possible D gene (6 bases). Trimming took off 4 bases at V and 3 bases at J, with 12 bases between the two ends. Germline values: CDR1 SNHLY, CDR2 FYNNEI. This CDR3 contains 14 residues. The CDR3 nucleotides are TGTGCCAGCAGTGCCCAGGGGAGGGACTATGGCTACACCTTC. Translated, it gives CASSAQGRDYGYTF. Together with reference TRBV2 and TRBJ1-2, the CDR3 gives the full variable domain: EPEVTQTPSHQVTQMGQEVILRCVPISNHLYFYWYRQILGQKVEFLVSFYNNEISEKSEIFDDQFSVERPDGSNFTLKIRSTKLEDSAMYFCASSAQGRDYGYTFGSGTRLTVV.

This clonotype was recorded at least ten times. J is TRBJ1-1 and V is TRBV7-2; no firm D call. The V and J ends lost 5 bases and 0 bases respectively, with 7 bases between them. This CDR3 region has 13 residues. The germline gives CDR1 SGHTA, CDR2 FQGNSA. Here the CDR3 reads CASSPYLNTEAFF. The CDR3 nucleotides read TGTGCCAGCAGCCCTTATTTGAACACTGAAGCTTTCTTT.

The chain has TRBV29-1 and TRBJ2-5; unclear D gene. With the DNA end fitting TRBJ2-1 better, the J assignment may be wrong. The germline CDR1 and CDR2 sequences are SQVTM and ANQGSEA. The CDR3 extends over 13 amino acids. The CDR3 spells CSVEGTDRETQFF. CDR3 sequence (DNA): TGCAGCGTTGAAGGTACAGATCGAGAGACCCAGTTCTTC.

The chain has TRBV6-5 and TRBJ1-4; D is ambiguous. The length of the CDR3 is 14 residues. Germline V lookup: CDR1 MNHEY, CDR2 SVGAGI. The V end was cut by 5 bases, the J end by 8 bases, with 15 bases between. The CDR3 DNA reads TGTGCCAGCAGTAGGACTGCCGGCGAGGAAAAACTGTTTTTT. Protein product: CASSRTAGEEKLFF.